The entry below describes one TCR beta chain. Its antigen is as yet unknown. With 60 Vbeta and 13 Jbeta primers, the PCR was carried out. Only in-frame clones appear in the TCRdb table, and some are missing; sequencing was by immunoSEQ multiplex PCR. This sample has 250,000 or so clones, with around 81% found just once. The CDR3 covers 16 residues. V was shortened by 1 base and J by 1 base, with 11 bases between the two germline ends. CDR1 and CDR2 from the germline V gene are MGHRA and YSYEKL. The sample originates from a study of cytomegalovirus exposure and HLA in healthy donors. Study-wide context: An early release of data contained about 85 million unique TCRs, which came from HLA-typed donors. General observations from the study: In a later analysis, compared with equally common non-associated chains, HLA-associated beta chains were more expanded. TCR beta chains numbering 164 were designated cytomegalovirus-associated.

The sequencing sample was made of PBMCs. The J gene is TRBJ2-4, the V gene TRBV4-1, with D perhaps TRBD1 (5 bases). The clonotype was recovered from a woman aged 60-70 years in good health and CMV-seropositive. DNA of the CDR3: TGCGCCAGCAGCCAAGCAACAGGCGCCGCCAAAAACATTCAGTACTTC. This gives the protein CASSQATGAAKNIQYF.